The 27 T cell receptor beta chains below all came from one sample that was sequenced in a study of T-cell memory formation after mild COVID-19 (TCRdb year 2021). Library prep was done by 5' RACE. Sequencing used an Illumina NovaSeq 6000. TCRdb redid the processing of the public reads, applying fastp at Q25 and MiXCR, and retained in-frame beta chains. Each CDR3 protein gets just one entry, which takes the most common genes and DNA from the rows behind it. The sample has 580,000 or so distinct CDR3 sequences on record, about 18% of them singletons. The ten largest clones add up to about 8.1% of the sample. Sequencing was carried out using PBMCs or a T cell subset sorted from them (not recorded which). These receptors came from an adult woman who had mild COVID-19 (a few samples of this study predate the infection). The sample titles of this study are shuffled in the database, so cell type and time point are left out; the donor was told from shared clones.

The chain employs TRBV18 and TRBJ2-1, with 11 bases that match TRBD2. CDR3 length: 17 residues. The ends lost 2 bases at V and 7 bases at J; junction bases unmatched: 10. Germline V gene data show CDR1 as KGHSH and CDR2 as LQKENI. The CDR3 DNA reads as TGTGCCAGCTCACCAAAATTAGCGGGAGGGCCATGGAATGAGCAGTTCTTC. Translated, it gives CASSPKLAGGPWNEQFF. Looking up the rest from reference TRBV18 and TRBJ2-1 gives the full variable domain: NAGVMQNPRHLVRRRGQEARLRCSPMKGHSHVYWYRQLPEEGLKFMVYLQKENIIDESGMPKERFSAEFPKEGPSILRIQQVVRGDSAAYFCASSPKLAGGPWNEQFFGPGTRLTVL.

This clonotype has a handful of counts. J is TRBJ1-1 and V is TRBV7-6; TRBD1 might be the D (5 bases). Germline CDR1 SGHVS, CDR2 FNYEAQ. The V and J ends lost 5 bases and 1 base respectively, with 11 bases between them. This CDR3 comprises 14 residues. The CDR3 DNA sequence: TGTGCCAGCAGCAACCTAAGGGGGAACACTGAAGCTTTCTTT. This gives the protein CASSNLRGNTEAFF.

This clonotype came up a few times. The CDR3 DNA reads as TGCGCCAGCAGCTTGACCTCGACAGATTACAATGAGCAGTTCTTC. It is translated as CASSLTSTDYNEQFF. The V and J genes are TRBV5-1 and TRBJ2-1; possible D gene TRBD1, 5 bases. Germline V CDR1 and CDR2: SGHRS, YFSETQ. There are 15 residues in the CDR3. Trimming removed 1 base at V and 4 bases at J, with 12 bases between.

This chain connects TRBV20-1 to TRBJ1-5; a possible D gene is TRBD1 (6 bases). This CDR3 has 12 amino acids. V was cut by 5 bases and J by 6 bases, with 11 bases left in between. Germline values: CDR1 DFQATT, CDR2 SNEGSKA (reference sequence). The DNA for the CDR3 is TGCAGTGCTCTACAGGGAGGTCAGCCCCAGCATTTT. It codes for CSALQGGQPQHF.

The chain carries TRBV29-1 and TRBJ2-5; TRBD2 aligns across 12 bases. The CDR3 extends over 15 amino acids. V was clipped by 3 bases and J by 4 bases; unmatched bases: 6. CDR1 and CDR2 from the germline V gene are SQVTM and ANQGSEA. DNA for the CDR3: TGCAGCGTTGACGTTCTACTAGCGGGAGGAGAGACCCAGTACTTC. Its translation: CSVDVLLAGGETQYF.

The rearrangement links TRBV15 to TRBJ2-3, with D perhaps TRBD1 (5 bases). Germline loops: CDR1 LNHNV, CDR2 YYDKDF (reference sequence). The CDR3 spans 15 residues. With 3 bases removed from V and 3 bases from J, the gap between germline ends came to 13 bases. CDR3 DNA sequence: TGTGCCACCAGCAGTAGGGGATTGGGGACAGATACGCAGTATTTT. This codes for CATSSRGLGTDTQYF.

The CDR3 bases are TGTGCCAGCAGCTTATTTTTAGGTGAGCAGTTCTTC. It yields the protein CASSLFLGEQFF. The chain recombines TRBV7-9 with TRBJ2-1, with D unresolved. The CDR3 loop spans 12 amino acids. The V gene lost 2 bases and the J gene lost 9 bases, with 8 bases spanning the gap. Germline V lookup: CDR1 SEHNR, CDR2 FQNEAQ (reference sequence).

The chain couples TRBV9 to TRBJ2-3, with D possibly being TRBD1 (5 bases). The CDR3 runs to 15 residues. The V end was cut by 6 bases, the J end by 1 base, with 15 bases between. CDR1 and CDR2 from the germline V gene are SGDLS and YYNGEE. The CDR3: CASTRAPTGTDTQYF. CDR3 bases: TGTGCCAGCACCAGGGCCCCCACGGGCACAGATACGCAGTATTTT.

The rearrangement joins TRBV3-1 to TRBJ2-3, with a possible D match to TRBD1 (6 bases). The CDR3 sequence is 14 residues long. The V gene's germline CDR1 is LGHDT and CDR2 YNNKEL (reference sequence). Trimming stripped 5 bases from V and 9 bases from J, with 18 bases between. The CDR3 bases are TGTGCCAGCAGCGACAACACCAGGGGAAAGACGCAGTATTTT. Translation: CASSDNTRGKTQYF.

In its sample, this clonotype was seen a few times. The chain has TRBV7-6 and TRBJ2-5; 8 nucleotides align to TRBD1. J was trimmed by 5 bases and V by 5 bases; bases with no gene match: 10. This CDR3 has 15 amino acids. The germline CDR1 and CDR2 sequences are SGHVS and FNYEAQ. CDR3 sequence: CASSPRTGTGETQYF. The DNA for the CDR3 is TGTGCCAGCAGCCCCAGGACAGGGACGGGGGAGACCCAGTACTTC.

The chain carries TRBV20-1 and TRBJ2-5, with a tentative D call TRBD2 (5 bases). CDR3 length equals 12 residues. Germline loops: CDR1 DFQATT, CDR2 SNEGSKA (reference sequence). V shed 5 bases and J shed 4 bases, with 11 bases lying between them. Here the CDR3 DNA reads TGCAGTGCTGACTATCCCCCAGAGACCCAGTACTTC. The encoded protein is CSADYPPETQYF.

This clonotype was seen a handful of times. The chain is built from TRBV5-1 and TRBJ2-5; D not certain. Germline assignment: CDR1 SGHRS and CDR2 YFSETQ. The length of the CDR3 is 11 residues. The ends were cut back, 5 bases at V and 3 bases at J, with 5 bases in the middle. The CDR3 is CASRAEETQYF. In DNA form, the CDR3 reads TGCGCCAGCAGGGCGGAAGAGACCCAGTACTTC.

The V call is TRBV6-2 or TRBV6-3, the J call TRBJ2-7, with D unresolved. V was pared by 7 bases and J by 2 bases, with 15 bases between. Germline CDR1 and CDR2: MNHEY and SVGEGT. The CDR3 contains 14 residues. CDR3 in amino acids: CASNQVPRTYEQYF. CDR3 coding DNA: TGTGCCAGCAACCAGGTACCACGAACCTACGAGCAGTACTTC.

The CDR3, as DNA: TGTGCCAGCAGTCAAACAGGGAAAGAGACCCAGTACTTC. Protein: CASSQTGKETQYF. The chain joins TRBV12-3 or TRBV12-4 to TRBJ2-5, with D perhaps TRBD1 (6 bases). Trimming left V 5 bases short and J 3 bases short, with 10 bases between. The CDR3 has 13 amino acids.

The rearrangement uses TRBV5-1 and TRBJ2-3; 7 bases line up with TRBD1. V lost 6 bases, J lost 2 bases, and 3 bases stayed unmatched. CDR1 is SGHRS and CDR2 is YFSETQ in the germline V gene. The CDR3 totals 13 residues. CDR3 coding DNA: TGCGCCAGCACGACAGGGAACACAGATACGCAGTATTTT. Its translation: CASTTGNTDTQYF.

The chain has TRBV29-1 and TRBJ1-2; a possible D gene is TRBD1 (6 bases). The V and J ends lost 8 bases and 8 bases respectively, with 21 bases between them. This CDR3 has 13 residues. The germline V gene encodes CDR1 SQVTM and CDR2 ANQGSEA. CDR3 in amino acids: CSFGGGASEGYTF. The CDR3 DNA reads TGCAGCTTTGGGGGGGGCGCTTCGGAAGGCTACACCTTC.

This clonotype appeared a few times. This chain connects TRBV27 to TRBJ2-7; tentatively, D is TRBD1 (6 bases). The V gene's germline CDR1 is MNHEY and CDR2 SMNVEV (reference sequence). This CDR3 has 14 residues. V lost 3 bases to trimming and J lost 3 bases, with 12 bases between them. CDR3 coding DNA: TGTGCCAGCAGTTTGTTAGGGGGTAGCTACGAGCAGTACTTC. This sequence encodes CASSLLGGSYEQYF.

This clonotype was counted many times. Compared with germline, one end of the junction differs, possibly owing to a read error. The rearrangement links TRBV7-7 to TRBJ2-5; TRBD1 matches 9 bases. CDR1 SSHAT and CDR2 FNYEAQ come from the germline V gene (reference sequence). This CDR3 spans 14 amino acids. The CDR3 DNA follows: TGTGCTAGCAGCTGGGACAGGGACGGAGAGACCCAGTACTTC. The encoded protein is CASSWDRDGETQYF.

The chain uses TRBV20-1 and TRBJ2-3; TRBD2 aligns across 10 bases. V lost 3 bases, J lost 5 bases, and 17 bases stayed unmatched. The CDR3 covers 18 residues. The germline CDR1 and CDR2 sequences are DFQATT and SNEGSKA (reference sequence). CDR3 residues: CSASGLAGVAEGRDTQYF. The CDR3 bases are TGCAGTGCTAGCGGGCTAGCGGGGGTAGCAGAGGGTCGAGATACGCAGTATTTT.

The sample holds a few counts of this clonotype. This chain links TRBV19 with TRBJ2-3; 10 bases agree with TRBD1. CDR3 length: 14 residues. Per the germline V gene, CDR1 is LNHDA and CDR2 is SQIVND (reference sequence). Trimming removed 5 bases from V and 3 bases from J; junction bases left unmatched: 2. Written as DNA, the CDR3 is TGTGCCAGTAGTGACAGGGGGCAAACAGATACGCAGTATTTT. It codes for CASSDRGQTDTQYF.

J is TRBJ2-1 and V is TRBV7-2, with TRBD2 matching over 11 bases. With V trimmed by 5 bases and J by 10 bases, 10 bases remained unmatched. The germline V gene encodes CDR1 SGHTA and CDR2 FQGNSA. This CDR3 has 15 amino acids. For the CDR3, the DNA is TGTGCCAGCAGCCCGCCGGGACTAGCGGCCCCCGAGCAGTTCTTC. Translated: CASSPPGLAAPEQFF.

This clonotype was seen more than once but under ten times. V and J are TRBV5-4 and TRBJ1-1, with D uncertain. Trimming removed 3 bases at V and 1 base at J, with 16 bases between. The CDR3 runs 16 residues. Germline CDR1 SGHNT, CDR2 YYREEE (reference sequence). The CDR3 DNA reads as TGTGCCAGCAGCTCAACCATGTTACGGGCGAACACTGAAGCTTTCTTT. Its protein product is CASSSTMLRANTEAFF. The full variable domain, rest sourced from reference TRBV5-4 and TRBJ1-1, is ETGVTQSPTHLIKTRGQQVTLRCSSQSGHNTVSWYQQALGQGPQFIFQYYREEENGRGNFPPRFSGLQFPNYSSELNVNALELDDSALYLCASSSTMLRANTEAFFGQGTRLTVV.

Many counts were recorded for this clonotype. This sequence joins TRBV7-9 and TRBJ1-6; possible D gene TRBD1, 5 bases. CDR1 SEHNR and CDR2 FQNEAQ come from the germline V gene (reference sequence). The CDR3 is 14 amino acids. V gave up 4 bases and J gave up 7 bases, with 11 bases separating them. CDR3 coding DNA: TGTGCCAGCAGCTACGGGACCGACAATTCACCCCTCCACTTT. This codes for CASSYGTDNSPLHF.

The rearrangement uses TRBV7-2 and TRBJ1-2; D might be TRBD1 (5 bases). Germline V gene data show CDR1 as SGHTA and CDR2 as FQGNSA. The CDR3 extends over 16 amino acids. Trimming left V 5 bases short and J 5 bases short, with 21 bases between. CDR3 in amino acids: CASSPPPGTDSYGYTF. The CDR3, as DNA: TGTGCCAGCAGCCCGCCCCCCGGGACTGATTCGTATGGCTACACCTTC.

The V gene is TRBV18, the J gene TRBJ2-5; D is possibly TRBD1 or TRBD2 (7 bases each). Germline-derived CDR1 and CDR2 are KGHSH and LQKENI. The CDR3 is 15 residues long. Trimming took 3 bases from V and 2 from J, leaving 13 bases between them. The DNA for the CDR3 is TGTGCCAGCTCACCCCCCAGGGGGGGTCAAGAGACCCAGTACTTC. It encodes CASSPPRGGQETQYF.

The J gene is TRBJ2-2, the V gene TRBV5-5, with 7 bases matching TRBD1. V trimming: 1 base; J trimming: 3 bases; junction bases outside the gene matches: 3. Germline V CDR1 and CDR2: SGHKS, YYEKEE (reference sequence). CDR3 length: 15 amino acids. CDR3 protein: CASSLRDRHTGELFF. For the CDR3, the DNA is TGTGCCAGCAGCTTGCGGGACAGACACACCGGGGAGCTGTTTTTT.

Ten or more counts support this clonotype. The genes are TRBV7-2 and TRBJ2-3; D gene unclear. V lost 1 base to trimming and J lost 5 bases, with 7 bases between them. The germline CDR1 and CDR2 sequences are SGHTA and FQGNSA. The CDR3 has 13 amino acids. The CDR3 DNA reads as TGTGCCAGCAGCTTAGAGGCACAAGATACGCAGTATTTT. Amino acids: CASSLEAQDTQYF.